This TCR beta chain was sequenced in a study of vaccination and CD4 T cells after COVID-19. About this clonotype: Its antigen is not identified.

Treatment indicated: 10-day PBMC culture with coronavirus spike peptide pools or control peptides (ViraFEST assay). Researchers reported culturing approximately 2 million PBMCs per well with about 10 IU/ml IL-2 and roughly 9.8 ug/ml peptide pools. The Oncomine TCR Beta short-read assay sequenced DNA from cultured CD4+ T cells. One entry per CDR3 protein, called by TCRdb with MiXCR from the PCR reads. Of some 3,000 distinct CDR3 sequences listed, 70% to 90% are singletons. The sequenced sample consisted of CD4+ T cells from blood, cultured in vitro. The sequence came from a human donor who had recovered from COVID-19.

The CDR3 DNA is TGCGCCAGCAGCCAATTTGGGGGGGGACTAGCGGTTCCCACCGGGGAGCTGTTTTTT. Translated: CASSQFGGGLAVPTGELFF. The V call is TRBV4-1, the J call TRBJ2-2; 11 bases align to TRBD2. Germline CDR1 reads MGHRA; CDR2 reads YSYEKL. J lost 4 bases, V lost 2 bases, and 12 bases had no gene match. This CDR3 is 19 amino acids long.